The rows below give T cell receptor beta chains drawn from one sample of a study of cytomegalovirus exposure and HLA in healthy donors. The assay was immunoSEQ multiplex PCR, and TCRdb's table has in-frame clones only and misses some. The sample records roughly 180,000 clones, 76% being singletons. Sequenced: PBMCs. All receptors come from a man aged 18 to 30 in good health and CMV-seronegative. Each CDR3 is given with its conserved first and last residue. A D gene is named only where the DNA matches it firmly. The size entry is marked missing in some rows and otherwise reads once, few, many or a size class.

D gene: TRBD2
clone size: NA
V gene: TRBV5-8
J gene: TRBJ2-5
CDR3 protein: CASSFGLAGEETQYF
CDR3 DNA: TGTGCCAGCAGCTTCGGACTAGCGGGGGAAGAGACCCAGTACTTC

D gene: NA
clone size: NA
V gene: TRBV28
J gene: TRBJ1-4
CDR3 protein: CASSGFLRQSTNEKLFF
CDR3 DNA: TGTGCCAGCAGTGGATTCCTCCGACAGTCCACTAATGAAAAACTGTTTTTT

D gene: TRBD1
clone size: NA
V gene: TRBV7-9
J gene: TRBJ2-5
CDR3 protein: CSSSFGQGPYQETQYF
CDR3 DNA: TGTTCCAGCAGCTTCGGACAGGGGCCGTACCAAGAGACCCAGTACTTC

D gene: TRBD2
clone size: NA
V gene: TRBV6-6
J gene: TRBJ2-1
CDR3 protein: CASSYGREEQFF
CDR3 DNA: TGTGCCAGCAGTTACGGGCGGGAGGAGCAGTTCTTC

D gene: NA
clone size: NA
V gene: TRBV6-5
J gene: TRBJ2-1
CDR3 protein: CASRPMSSYNEQFF
CDR3 DNA: TGTGCCAGCAGGCCAATGAGCTCCTACAATGAGCAGTTCTTC

D gene: TRBD1
clone size: NA
V gene: TRBV30
J gene: TRBJ2-7
CDR3 protein: CAWSRMDRGDEQYF
CDR3 DNA: TGTGCCTGGAGTAGGATGGACAGGGGTGACGAGCAGTACTTC

D gene: NA
clone size: few
V gene: TRBV4-1
J gene: TRBJ2-7
CDR3 protein: CASSHSTYSYEQYF
CDR3 DNA: TGCGCCAGCAGCCATTCGACTTACTCCTACGAGCAGTACTTC

D gene: NA
clone size: NA
V gene: TRBV6-1
J gene: TRBJ1-1
CDR3 protein: CASSEIPGPGTEAFF
CDR3 DNA: TGTGCCAGCAGTGAAATCCCAGGGCCGGGCACTGAAGCTTTCTTT

D gene: NA
clone size: NA
V gene: TRBV28
J gene: TRBJ1-2
CDR3 protein: CASSLGRDNYGYTF
CDR3 DNA: TGTGCCAGCAGTTTGGGGCGCGATAACTATGGCTACACCTTC

D gene: TRBD1
clone size: NA
V gene: TRBV11-2
J gene: TRBJ2-7
CDR3 protein: CASRQGAYEQYF
CDR3 DNA: TGTGCCAGCAGGCAGGGGGCCTACGAGCAGTACTTC

D gene: NA
clone size: NA
V gene: TRBV4-1
J gene: TRBJ2-5
CDR3 protein: CASSQSETQYF
CDR3 DNA: TGCGCCAGCAGCCAATCGGAGACCCAGTACTTC

D gene: NA
clone size: NA
V gene: TRBV7-9
J gene: TRBJ2-1
CDR3 protein: CASSSLSNGEQFF
CDR3 DNA: TGTGCCAGCAGCTCCCTCAGTAACGGGGAGCAGTTCTTC

D gene: TRBD1
clone size: NA
V gene: TRBV19
J gene: TRBJ1-6
CDR3 protein: CASSLRTGIYSPLHF
CDR3 DNA: TGTGCCAGTAGTCTCCGGACAGGGATCTATTCACCCCTCCACTTT

D gene: NA
clone size: NA
V gene: TRBV7-9
J gene: TRBJ2-7
CDR3 protein: CASSPRSGVEQYF
CDR3 DNA: TGTGCCAGCAGCCCCAGGTCGGGGGTCGAGCAGTACTTC

D gene: NA
clone size: few
V gene: TRBV29-1
J gene: TRBJ2-7
CDR3 protein: CSVGNRGTYEQYF
CDR3 DNA: TGCAGCGTCGGGAATAGGGGGACCTACGAGCAGTACTTC

D gene: NA
clone size: NA
V gene: TRBV10-3
J gene: TRBJ1-2
CDR3 protein: CAIRLGGDYTF
CDR3 DNA: TGTGCCATCAGGTTGGGAGGCGACTACACCTTC

D gene: NA
clone size: NA
V gene: TRBV2
J gene: TRBJ1-6
CDR3 protein: CASSEGRRATSRNSPLHF
CDR3 DNA: TGTGCCAGCAGTGAAGGTCGAAGGGCAACTAGCCGAAATTCACCCCTCCACTTT

D gene: NA
clone size: few
V gene: TRBV10-1
J gene: TRBJ1-5
CDR3 protein: CASSESGGAEPRNQPQHF
CDR3 DNA: TGCGCCAGCAGTGAGTCGGGGGGGGCGGAGCCCAGGAATCAGCCCCAGCATTTT

D gene: NA
clone size: few
V gene: TRBV18
J gene: TRBJ2-1
CDR3 protein: CASSPSGWEQFF
CDR3 DNA: TGTGCCAGCTCGCCCTCGGGGTGGGAGCAGTTCTTC

D gene: TRBD1
clone size: few
V gene: TRBV7-8
J gene: TRBJ1-2
CDR3 protein: CASSLAKGQGTLNYGYTF
CDR3 DNA: TGTGCCAGCAGCTTAGCTAAGGGACAGGGAACTCTTAACTATGGCTACACCTTC

D gene: NA
clone size: NA
V gene: TRBV18
J gene: TRBJ1-3
CDR3 protein: CASSPKGHPISGTGNTIYF
CDR3 DNA: TGTGCCAGCTCACCAAAGGGACATCCAATCTCGGGCACTGGAAACACCATATATTTT

D gene: NA
clone size: NA
V gene: TRBV27
J gene: TRBJ2-7
CDR3 protein: CASSLKASDYEQYF
CDR3 DNA: TGTGCCAGCAGTTTAAAGGCGTCGGACTACGAGCAGTACTTC

D gene: NA
clone size: NA
V gene: TRBV7-9
J gene: TRBJ2-5
CDR3 protein: CASSLPSQETQYF
CDR3 DNA: TGTGCCAGCAGCTTACCCAGTCAAGAGACCCAGTACTTC

D gene: NA
clone size: NA
V gene: TRBV7-9
J gene: TRBJ1-1
CDR3 protein: CASSLYRDHTEAFF
CDR3 DNA: TGTGCCAGCAGCCTCTACAGGGACCACACTGAAGCTTTCTTT

D gene: TRBD1
clone size: NA
V gene: TRBV9
J gene: TRBJ2-2
CDR3 protein: CASSFGQGYTGELFF
CDR3 DNA: TGTGCCAGCAGCTTCGGACAGGGATACACCGGGGAGCTGTTTTTT

D gene: TRBD2
clone size: NA
V gene: TRBV19
J gene: TRBJ2-3
CDR3 protein: CASSMGLAVTSTDTQYF
CDR3 DNA: TGTGCCAGTAGTATGGGACTAGCGGTTACAAGCACAGATACGCAGTATTTT

D gene: TRBD1
clone size: NA
V gene: TRBV18
J gene: TRBJ1-2
CDR3 protein: CASSPSPGQYGYTF
CDR3 DNA: TGTGCCAGCTCACCAAGCCCGGGACAGTATGGCTACACCTTC

D gene: NA
clone size: NA
V gene: TRBV7-9
J gene: TRBJ1-5
CDR3 protein: CASSLGGFGQPQHF
CDR3 DNA: TGTGCCAGCAGCTTAGGAGGGTTCGGTCAGCCCCAGCATTTT

D gene: NA
clone size: NA
V gene: TRBV25-1
J gene: TRBJ1-1
CDR3 protein: CASSERGRGGAEAFF
CDR3 DNA: TGTGCCAGCAGTGAAAGAGGCCGTGGAGGCGCTGAAGCTTTCTTT

D gene: NA
clone size: NA
V gene: TRBV5-1
J gene: TRBJ1-2
CDR3 protein: CASSLSWERGYGYTF
CDR3 DNA: TGCGCCAGCAGCTTGTCTTGGGAGCGTGGCTATGGCTACACCTTC